This T cell receptor beta chain is from a study of blood T cell repertoires in COVID-19 (dated by TCRdb to 2018 to 2021). For context, the study as a whole: The collaborator samples originated in the United States, Italy and Spain and spanned the acute and convalescent phases of COVID-19. Sample metadata almost always included a de-identified subject ID, COVID-19 status, age in years and sex. The prospective study material was composed of cDNA or gDNA derived from T cells, B-cell-depleted T cells, or PBMCs. The dataset comprised deeply sampled blood TCRbeta repertoires from subjects exposed to, actively infected with, or recovered from COVID-19. Where available, HLA class I and class II types were obtained from metadata supplied by the sample provider rather than from assay-based typing. The samples were drawn from two sources: the first 160 participants of the ongoing ImmuneRACE study, and fewer than 1,500 subjects contributed by 6 global collaborators. A freely available public database, intended as a resource for researchers studying the immune response to SARS-CoV-2, is where the repertoires were released. Overall results and qualifications from the work: Clinical and demographic metadata were provided uncurated, with the amount varying by source and participant.

The collaborating institutions used their own protocols to collect whole blood in K2EDTA tubes. For TCRbeta analysis, collaborators shipped samples as frozen whole blood, isolated PBMCs, or DNA extracted from either of those sample types. TCRbeta CDR3 regions were amplified from genomic DNA by means of the immunoSEQ Assay, a bias-controlled multiplex PCR. The authors' pipeline ran thus. Within the assay, amplification of reference gene primers was used to estimate how many nucleated cells each sample contained. To quantify the absolute abundance of each unique TCRbeta CDR3 rearrangement, sequence reads were collapsed and filtered. Productive Simpson clonality was computed per sample as the square root of Simpson's diversity index over productive rearrangements. Entries here come from immuneACCESS through TCRdb and include only in-frame sequences with V and J called. Some clones fail to appear in such tables; in the studies checked, an unresolved V gene covers under half of the shortfall, and the cause of the remainder is unknown. Clone size and the V and J calls come from that table; the DNA yielded D and trimming. This sample is represented by approximately 88,000 clones; roughly four fifths of them were singletons. The biggest ten clones account for roughly 20% of the sample.

Of note for this clone: The target of this receptor is not known. Base quality data are lacking; no much larger clone is found one base away.

The CDR3 starts with the cysteine, ends with the phenylalanine, and has 13 residues. Solely the CDR3 DNA is kept, with 39 bases framed from the first base. The V and J ends are trimmed by 6 bases and 3 bases, leaving 11 bases between them. The germline V gene provides CDR1 MNHEY and CDR2 SVGAGI. The rearranged segments are TRBV6-5 and TRBJ1-2, with a weak D call of TRBD1 (5 bases match). Sequenced sample: peripheral blood. The TCR originated in a woman older than 75 with active or convalescent COVID-19. For the CDR3, the sequence is CASRTGGYYGYTF. The nucleotide sequence reads as follows: TGTGCCAGCAGGACCGGGGGATACTATGGCTACACCTTC.